This T cell receptor (beta chain) is drawn from a study of CD8 T cells in Susac syndrome. Points from the study as a whole: The study conceded that relatively few individuals underwent its TCR sequencing and HLA analysis.

CD8+ and CD4+ blood T cells underwent TCR beta sequencing. The CD8+ and CD4+ T cells were negatively isolated, with the TEMRA cells enriched by FACS. Trimming took off 2 bases at V and 5 bases at J, with 11 bases between the two ends. The CDR3 spans 13 residues. Per the germline V gene, CDR1 is DFQATT and CDR2 is SNEGSKA (reference sequence). As concerns this clonotype: Its antigen is not identified.

cDNA came from roughly 0.47 to 1 ug RNA primed by random hexamers. A multiplex approach, immunoSEQ multiplex PCR, amplified TCR beta CDR3 across 54 Vbeta and 13 Jbeta. TCRdb re-called the immunoSEQ multiplex PCR reads through MiXCR, storing one row per CDR3 protein. The data show 150,000 to 200,000 distinct CDR3 sequences, with about 95% seen just once and around 0.14% held by the top ten. The V call is TRBV20-1, the J call TRBJ2-3; tentative D call: TRBD1 (5 bases). The sample consisted of CD4+ T cells from PBMCs. The TCR sequence derives from a human donor in good health. The CDR3 DNA reads as TGCAGTGCTAGAAATCAGGGCGGAGATACGCAGTATTTT. The encoded protein is CSARNQGGDTQYF.